This paragraph reports one T cell receptor beta chain. Its antigen is currently unknown. The CDR3 is 16 amino acids. The germline CDR1 and CDR2 sequences are SGHVS and FNYEAQ. This entry comes from a study of CXCR3-negative and CXCR3-positive naive CD8 T cells. Findings and caveats of the study: Higher TRB CDR3 hydrophobicity marked CXCR3-positive naive cells relative to CXCR3-negative naive cells.

Preparation of TRB cDNA libraries relied on 5' RACE carrying UMI labels. TCRdb reprocessed the 5' RACE reads and keeps a single row for each CDR3 protein, giving no DNA. In all, the sample yields about 60,000 distinct CDR3 sequences. The source is a human donor in good health. Some clones in this sample may be carry-over from other donors' samples. Sample: naive CXCR3+ CD8+ T cells from blood. Documented subset: CD45RO-CCR7+CD27+CD95- naive CD8+ T cells expressing CXCR3 (TNR3+). The gene calls are TRBV7-6 and TRBJ2-1; TCRdb designates TRBD1, a call that cannot be tested without DNA. The CDR3 loop reads CASSLARTGDYNEQFF.